This TCR beta chain was found in a study of T cell responses to AZD1222 COVID-19 vaccine. Germline V gene lookup returns CDR1 LNHDA and CDR2 SQIVND (reference sequence). CDR3 length equals 17 residues. With 5 bases clipped from V and 5 bases from J, the junction kept 14 bases outside the gene matches. The table came from immunoSEQ multiplex PCR; TCRdb's copy has only in-frame clones and leaves some out. The sample lists more than 85,000 clones, 88% occurring once. The clonotype originates from an adult in good health. Sample: peripheral blood, taken on day 0 of AZD1222 vaccination. The chain uses TRBV19 and TRBJ2-2; 7 nucleotides agree with TRBD2. CDR3 protein: CASSARLTSRGTGELFF. In DNA, the CDR3 is TGTGCCAGTAGTGCCCGCCTGACTAGCCGTGGGACCGGGGAGCTGTTTTTT. The variable domain in full, with the rest retrieved from reference TRBV19 and TRBJ2-2, is DGGITQSPKYLFRKEGQNVTLSCEQNLNHDAMYWYRQDPGQGLRLIYYSQIVNDFQKGDIAEGYSVSREKKESFPLTVTSAQKNPTAFYLCASSARLTSRGTGELFFGEGSRLTVL.